The clone carrying this T cell receptor beta chain showed up many times. This sample stems from a study of T cell repertoires in cytomegalovirus infection. The CDR3 contains 15 residues. Looked up from germline, CDR1 is LNHNV and CDR2 is YYDKDF (reference sequence). V lost 6 bases to trimming and J lost 1 base; unmatched junction nucleotides: 7. TCRdb called the reads again in MiXCR, with one record for every CDR3 protein. The repertoire holds more than 200,000 distinct CDR3 sequences, 9.1% seen once, with approximately 16% in the top ten. The chain recombines TRBV15 with TRBJ1-1; 8 bases agree with TRBD1. The clonotype originates from a human donor in good health (CMV status not recorded). Some clones in this sample may be carry-over from other donors' samples. Sequenced: PBMCs. The CDR3 loop is CATSRAGTGNTEAFF. For the CDR3, the DNA is TGTGCCACCAGTAGGGCCGGGACAGGGAACACTGAAGCTTTCTTT.